The next 24 T cell receptor beta chains were all read from a single sample in a study of vaccination and CD4 T cells after COVID-19. Oncomine TCR Beta short-read sequencing was applied to DNA from cultured CD4+ T cells. TCRdb re-called the PCR reads through MiXCR, storing one row per CDR3 protein. This table holds 10,000 to 15,000 distinct CDR3 sequences, over 45% found once. What these receptors recognize is not known. Treatment of the sample: 10-day PBMC culture with coronavirus spike peptide pools or control peptides (ViraFEST assay). The sample was CD4+ T cells from blood, cultured in vitro. The receptor set was obtained from a human donor who had recovered from COVID-19.

The V and J genes are TRBV6-1 and TRBJ1-2; D ambiguous. Germline CDR1 and CDR2: MNHNS and SASEGT. This CDR3 contains 12 residues. Trimming cost V 4 bases and J 3 bases, with 6 bases left between them. The CDR3 DNA is TGTGCCAGCAGTGGCAGAGACTATGGCTACACCTTC. It encodes CASSGRDYGYTF.

This clonotype was found a few times. This chain joins TRBV20-1 and TRBJ1-6; 10 bases map to TRBD1. V lost 4 bases to trimming and J lost 9 bases; unmatched junction nucleotides: 9. Germline assignment: CDR1 DFQATT and CDR2 SNEGSKA (reference sequence). This CDR3 has 15 residues. Here the CDR3 reads CSATRDRGRSSPLHF. The CDR3 DNA reads as TGCAGTGCTACACGGGACAGGGGAAGGAGTTCACCCCTCCACTTT.

V is TRBV20-1 and J is TRBJ2-7, with D unclear. CDR3 size: 12 residues. Germline V gives CDR1 DFQATT, CDR2 SNEGSKA (reference sequence). V was trimmed by 3 bases and J by 7 bases, leaving 13 bases between them. In DNA form, the CDR3 reads TGCAGTGCTAGGACCGGGCAATGGGAGCAGTACTTC. It encodes CSARTGQWEQYF.

This clonotype occurred a few times. The chain recombines TRBV7-2 with TRBJ2-7, with TRBD2 matching over 9 bases. CDR3 length: 13 amino acids. The germline V gene has CDR1 SGHTA and CDR2 FQGNSA. J was trimmed by 5 bases and V by 7 bases; bases with no gene match: 6. As DNA, the CDR3 is TGTGCCAGCAAAGGACTAGCGTCGAACGAGCAGTACTTC. Amino acids: CASKGLASNEQYF.

This clonotype has only a few counts. The chain combines TRBV10-2 with TRBJ1-2; TRBD1 matches at 9 bases. CDR1 is WSHSY and CDR2 is SAAADI in the germline V gene. Trimming removed 3 bases from V and 5 bases from J; junction bases left unmatched: 4. The CDR3 contains 14 residues. CDR3 residues: CASSERTGDYGYTF. CDR3 sequence (DNA): TGCGCCAGCAGTGAACGGACAGGGGATTATGGCTACACCTTC.

This clonotype was recorded only once. The chain carries TRBV18 and TRBJ2-3; TRBD1 might be the D (5 bases). The CDR3 is made up of 16 amino acids. Trimming cost V 1 base and J 11 bases, with 22 bases left between them. Per germline, CDR1 KGHSH and CDR2 LQKENI. This CDR3 reads CASSPQDIISDIKQYF. The CDR3 DNA follows: TGTGCCAGCTCACCACAGGACATAATCTCCGATATTAAGCAGTATTTT.

This clonotype was picked up a small number of times. Sequence at one end of the junction differs from germline and may be a read error. The chain carries TRBV6-1 and TRBJ1-1, with D unresolved. CDR3 length: 15 amino acids. Germline V CDR1 and CDR2: MNHNS, SASEGT. For the CDR3, the DNA is TGTGCCAGCAGTAGGAGCATAAACACCCTGACTGGAGCTTTCTTT. Its translation is CASSRSINTLTGAFF.

This chain connects TRBV5-5 to TRBJ2-4; 8 bases align to TRBD1. CDR3 length: 19 residues. Germline CDR1 SGHKS, CDR2 YYEKEE (reference sequence). V was clipped by 0 bases and J by 1 base; unmatched bases: 12. The CDR3 here is CASSLALDRVLLAKNIQYF. CDR3 DNA: TGTGCCAGCAGCTTGGCCCTGGACAGGGTGTTGCTGGCCAAAAACATTCAGTACTTC.

The chain recombines TRBV20-1 with TRBJ1-2, with D uncertain. In germline, CDR1 is DFQATT, CDR2 SNEGSKA (reference sequence). CDR3 length: 13 residues. V dropped 0 bases and J dropped 4 bases, with 9 bases sitting between them. CDR3: CSARDSRIYGYTF. The CDR3 region has the DNA TGCAGTGCTAGAGATTCCAGGATCTATGGCTACACCTTC.

V and J are TRBV24-1 and TRBJ2-3; 8 nucleotides align to TRBD1. The CDR3 consists of 15 residues. V was pared by 0 bases and J by 5 bases, with 3 bases of the junction left unmatched. Germline V gene data show CDR1 as KGHDR and CDR2 as SFDVKD. The CDR3 loop is CATSDLRQGKDTQYF. CDR3 DNA: TGTGCCACCAGTGATTTGCGACAGGGGAAAGATACGCAGTATTTT.

This clonotype has only a few counts. This chain uses TRBV11-2 with TRBJ1-6; TRBD1 is a possible D gene (5 bases). Trimming took 4 bases from V and 9 from J, leaving 13 bases between them. This CDR3 has 14 residues. Germline V CDR1 and CDR2: SGHAT, FQNNGV. In DNA, the CDR3 is TGTGCCAGCAGCTCCCTCCGGGGGGTTTCACCCCTCCACTTT. Translated: CASSSLRGVSPLHF.

This clonotype was seen a few times. The chain employs TRBV19 and TRBJ1-2, with 9 positions matching TRBD1. CDR1 and CDR2 (germline): LNHDA, SQIVND (reference sequence). With 6 bases clipped from V and 3 bases from J, the junction kept 5 bases outside the gene matches. This CDR3 has 14 amino acids. This CDR3 reads CASSETGGDYGYTF. The DNA for the CDR3 is TGTGCCAGTAGCGAAACAGGGGGCGACTATGGCTACACCTTC.

V and J are TRBV28 and TRBJ1-6; perhaps TRBD1 as D (6 bases). This CDR3 region has 16 residues. The ends were cut back, 6 bases at V and 11 bases at J, with 23 bases in the middle. Germline values: CDR1 MDHEN, CDR2 SYDVKM. CDR3 sequence (DNA): TGTGCCAGCAGACCCGAGGGACAAGGCTTACGGCCACCCCTCCACTTT. Translation gives CASRPEGQGLRPPLHF.

This clonotype was counted between two and nine times. This chain joins TRBV20-1 and TRBJ2-5; D gene uncertain. CDR1 is DFQATT, CDR2 SNEGSKA, per germline (reference sequence). V lost 6 bases and J 5 bases, leaving 16 bases between the germline ends. The CDR3 runs to 13 residues. CDR3 bases: TGCAGTGCCCCGGCAGACCAGCCTGAGACCCAGTACTTC. Residues: CSAPADQPETQYF.

The chain links TRBV5-1 to TRBJ2-7, with 10 positions matching TRBD1. The ends lost 4 bases at V and 3 bases at J; junction bases unmatched: 13. The germline CDR1 and CDR2 sequences are SGHRS and YFSETQ. The CDR3 is made up of 17 amino acids. Written as DNA, the CDR3 is TGCGCCAGCAGCCCCTCCCCGGGACAGGGGACGAACTACGAGCAGTACTTC. Amino acid sequence: CASSPSPGQGTNYEQYF.

This clonotype occurred a few times. The chain employs TRBV20-1 and TRBJ1-5, with 8 bases identical to TRBD1. Germline V gives CDR1 DFQATT, CDR2 SNEGSKA (reference sequence). With V trimmed by 3 bases and J by 5 bases, 12 bases remained unmatched. This CDR3 region has 16 residues. The CDR3, as DNA: TGCAGTGCTAGTTTCGTAGGACAGGGCCCAGATCAGCCCCAGCATTTT. This encodes CSASFVGQGPDQPQHF.

A single count supports this clonotype. The chain recombines TRBV7-2 with TRBJ1-5; D gene uncertain. V was cut by 2 bases and J by 7 bases, with 15 bases left in between. Germline V gives CDR1 SGHTA, CDR2 FQGNSA. This CDR3 contains 15 residues. The CDR3 region has the DNA TGTGCCAGCAGCTTAAGTCTAGGAGGCCGCCAGCCCCAGCATTTT. This gives the protein CASSLSLGGRQPQHF.

This chain connects TRBV5-6 to TRBJ2-5, with 10 bases aligning to TRBD2. Germline values: CDR1 SGHDT, CDR2 YYEEEE. Trimming took 0 bases from V and 1 from J; bases not matched to a gene: 6. CDR3 size: 17 residues. CDR3: CASSLDASGGLQETQYF. The CDR3 nucleotides are TGTGCCAGCAGCTTGGACGCTAGCGGGGGCCTCCAAGAGACCCAGTACTTC.

The chain uses TRBV10-3 and TRBJ1-5, with D hard to call. Germline V lookup: CDR1 ENHRY, CDR2 SYGVKD. The V and J ends lost 6 bases and 3 bases respectively, with 9 bases between them. The CDR3 sequence is 13 residues long. In DNA form, the CDR3 reads TGTGCCATCAGAGGCAGCCCCAATCAGCCCCAGCATTTT. Its protein is CAIRGSPNQPQHF.

The J gene is TRBJ1-2, the V gene TRBV7-9; D is unclear. The CDR3 totals 14 residues. Per the germline V gene, CDR1 is SEHNR and CDR2 is FQNEAQ (reference sequence). V was trimmed by 0 bases and J by 5 bases, leaving 10 bases between them. The CDR3 nucleotides read TGTGCCAGCAGCTTAGCGAGCTCTCGTTATGGCTACACCTTC. Its translation is CASSLASSRYGYTF.

This chain joins TRBV20-1 and TRBJ1-5; D is unresolved. V dropped 3 bases and J dropped 0 bases, with 3 bases sitting between them. This CDR3 spans 12 amino acids. Germline CDR1 and CDR2: DFQATT and SNEGSKA (reference sequence). The chain's CDR3 is CSASHSNQPQHF. CDR3 nucleotide sequence: TGCAGTGCTAGTCATAGCAATCAGCCCCAGCATTTT.

The chain links TRBV11-3 to TRBJ1-6; 7 bases align to TRBD1. The CDR3 has 15 residues. Germline-derived CDR1 and CDR2 are SGHNT and YENEEA. Germline trimming cut 3 bases from V and 10 bases from J; bases unmatched to any gene: 9. The CDR3 here is CASSFPGRGPSPLHF. For the CDR3, the DNA is TGTGCCAGCAGCTTCCCGGGGAGGGGGCCCTCACCCCTCCACTTT.

The genes are TRBV2 and TRBJ1-4; D might be TRBD1 (6 bases). V was cut by 2 bases and J by 7 bases, with 14 bases left in between. Germline CDR1 reads SNHLY; CDR2 reads FYNNEI. This CDR3 has 15 residues. CDR3 sequence reads: CASSELQGVGEKLFF. CDR3 coding DNA: TGTGCCAGCAGTGAACTACAGGGAGTGGGTGAAAAACTGTTTTTT.

The gene calls are TRBV6-1 and TRBJ2-1; tentative D call: TRBD1 (6 bases). The CDR3 extends over 15 amino acids. The V and J ends lost 6 bases and 7 bases respectively, with 19 bases between them. Germline CDR1 is MNHNS and CDR2 is SASEGT. The CDR3 bases are TGTGCCAGCAGCCACTCAACAGGGCTCAAGAATGAGCAGTTCTTC. This sequence encodes CASSHSTGLKNEQFF.